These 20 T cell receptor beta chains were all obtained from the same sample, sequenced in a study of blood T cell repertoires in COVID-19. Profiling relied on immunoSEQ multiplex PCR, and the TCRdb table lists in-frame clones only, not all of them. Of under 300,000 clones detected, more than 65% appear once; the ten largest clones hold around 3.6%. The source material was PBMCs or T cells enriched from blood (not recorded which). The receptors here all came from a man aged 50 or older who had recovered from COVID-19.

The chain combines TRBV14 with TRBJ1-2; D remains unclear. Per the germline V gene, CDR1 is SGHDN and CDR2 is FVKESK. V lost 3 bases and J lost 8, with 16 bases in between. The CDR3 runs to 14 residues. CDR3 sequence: CASSQVEPSRGYTF. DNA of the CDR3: TGTGCCAGCAGCCAGGTTGAGCCCTCTCGGGGCTACACCTTC. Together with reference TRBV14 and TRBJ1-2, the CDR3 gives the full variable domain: EAGVTQFPSHSVIEKGQTVTLRCDPISGHDNLYWYRRVMGKEIKFLLHFVKESKQDESGMPNNRFLAERTGGTYSTLKVQPAELEDSGVYFCASSQVEPSRGYTFGSGTRLTVV.

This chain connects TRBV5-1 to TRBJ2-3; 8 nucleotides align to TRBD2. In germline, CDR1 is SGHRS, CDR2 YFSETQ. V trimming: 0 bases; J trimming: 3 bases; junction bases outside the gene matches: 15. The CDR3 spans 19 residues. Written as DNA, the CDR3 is TGCGCCAGCAGCTTGGGCCCTTCCGGGACTAGAGTAGGGACAGATACGCAGTATTTT. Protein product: CASSLGPSGTRVGTDTQYF.

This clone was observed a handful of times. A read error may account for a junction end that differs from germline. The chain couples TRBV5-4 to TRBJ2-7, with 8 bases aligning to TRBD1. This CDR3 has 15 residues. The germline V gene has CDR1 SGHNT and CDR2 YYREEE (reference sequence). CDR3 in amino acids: CASSPGQGSRFEEYF. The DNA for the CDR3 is TGTGCCAGCAGCCCCGGACAGGGCTCTAGGTTCGAGGAGTACTTC.

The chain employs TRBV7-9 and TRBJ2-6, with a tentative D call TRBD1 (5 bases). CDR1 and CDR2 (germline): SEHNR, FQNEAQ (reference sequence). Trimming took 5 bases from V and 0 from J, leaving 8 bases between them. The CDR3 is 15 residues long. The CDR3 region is CASSPQGSGANVLTF. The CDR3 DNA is TGTGCCAGCAGCCCCCAGGGCTCTGGGGCCAACGTCCTGACTTTC.

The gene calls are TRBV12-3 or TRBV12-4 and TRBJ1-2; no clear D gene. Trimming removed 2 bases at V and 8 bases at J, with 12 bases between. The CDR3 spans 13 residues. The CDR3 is CASSLSGSVGYTF. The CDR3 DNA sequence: TGTGCCAGCAGTTTATCCGGGAGCGTCGGCTACACCTTC.

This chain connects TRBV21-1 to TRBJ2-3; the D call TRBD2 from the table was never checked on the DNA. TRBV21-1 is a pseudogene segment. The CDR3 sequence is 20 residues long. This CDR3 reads CASSPRVFTWDYLSTDTQYF. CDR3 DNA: TGTGCCAGCAGCCCCCGTGTATTTACGTGGGACTACCTTAGCACAGATACGCAGTATTTT.

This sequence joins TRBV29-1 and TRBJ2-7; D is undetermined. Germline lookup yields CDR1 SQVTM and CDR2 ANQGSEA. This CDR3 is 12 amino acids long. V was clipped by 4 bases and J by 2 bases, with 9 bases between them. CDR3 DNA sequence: TGCAGCGTTGTTGCAGGAACCTACGAGCAGTACTTC. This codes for CSVVAGTYEQYF.

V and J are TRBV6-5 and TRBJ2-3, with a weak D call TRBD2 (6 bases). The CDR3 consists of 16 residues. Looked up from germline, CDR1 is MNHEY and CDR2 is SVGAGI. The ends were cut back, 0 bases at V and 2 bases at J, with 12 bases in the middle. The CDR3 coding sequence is TGTGCCAGCAGTTACTCTCGGGAGTCCCTCACAGATACGCAGTATTTT. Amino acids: CASSYSRESLTDTQYF.

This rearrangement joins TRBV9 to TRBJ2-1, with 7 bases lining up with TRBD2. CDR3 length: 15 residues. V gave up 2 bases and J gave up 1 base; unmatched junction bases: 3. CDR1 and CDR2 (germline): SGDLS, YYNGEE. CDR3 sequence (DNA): TGTGCCAGCAGCGTCGGGAGGAATTCCTACAATGAGCAGTTCTTC. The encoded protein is CASSVGRNSYNEQFF.

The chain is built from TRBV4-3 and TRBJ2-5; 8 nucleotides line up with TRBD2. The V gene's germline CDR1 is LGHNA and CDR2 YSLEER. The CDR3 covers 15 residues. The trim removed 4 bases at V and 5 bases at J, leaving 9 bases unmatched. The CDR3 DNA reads TGCGCCAGCAGCCTCCGAGGTAGCGGGACTGAGACCCAGTACTTC. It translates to CASSLRGSGTETQYF.

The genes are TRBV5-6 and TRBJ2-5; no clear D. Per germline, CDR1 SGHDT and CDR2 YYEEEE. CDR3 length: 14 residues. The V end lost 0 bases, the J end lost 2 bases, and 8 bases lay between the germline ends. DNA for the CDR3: TGTGCCAGCAGCTTGGCCGAACTACAAGAGACCCAGTACTTC. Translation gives CASSLAELQETQYF.

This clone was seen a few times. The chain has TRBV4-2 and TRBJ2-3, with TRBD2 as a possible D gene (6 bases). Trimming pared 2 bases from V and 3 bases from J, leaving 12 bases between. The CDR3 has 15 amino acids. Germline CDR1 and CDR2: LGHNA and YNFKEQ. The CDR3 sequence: CASSQREKGTDTQYF. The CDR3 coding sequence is TGTGCCAGCAGCCAACGGGAGAAGGGGACAGATACGCAGTATTTT.

CDR3 DNA sequence: TGTGCCTGGACCCCCCTTAACTATGGCTACACCTTC. This gives the protein CAWTPLNYGYTF. The chain recombines TRBV30 with TRBJ1-2; D uncertain. Trimming took off 4 bases at V and 1 base at J, with 7 bases between the two ends. Germline-derived CDR1 and CDR2 are GTSNPN and SVGIG (reference sequence). The CDR3 contains 12 residues.

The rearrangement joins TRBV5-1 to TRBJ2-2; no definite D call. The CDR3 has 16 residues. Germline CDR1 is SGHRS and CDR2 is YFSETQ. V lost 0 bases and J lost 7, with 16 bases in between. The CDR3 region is CASSLGLSSFYGELFF. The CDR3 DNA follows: TGCGCCAGCAGCTTGGGGTTAAGCTCCTTCTACGGGGAGCTGTTTTTT.

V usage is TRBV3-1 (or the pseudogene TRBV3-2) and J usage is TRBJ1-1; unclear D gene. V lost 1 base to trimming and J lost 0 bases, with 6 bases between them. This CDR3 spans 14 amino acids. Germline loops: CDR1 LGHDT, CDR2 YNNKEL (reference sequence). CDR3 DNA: TGTGCCAGCAGCCAAGTAAACATGAACACTGAAGCTTTCTTT. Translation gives CASSQVNMNTEAFF.

The CDR3 DNA reads as TGTGCCAGCAGCGACTTGCGGGGGGCTAGCAATCAGCCCCAGCATTTT. Its protein product is CASSDLRGASNQPQHF. V usage is TRBV5-6 and J usage is TRBJ1-5; D may be TRBD1 (6 bases). V was clipped by 4 bases and J by 0 bases, with 14 bases between them. CDR3 size: 16 residues. Germline V lookup: CDR1 SGHDT, CDR2 YYEEEE.

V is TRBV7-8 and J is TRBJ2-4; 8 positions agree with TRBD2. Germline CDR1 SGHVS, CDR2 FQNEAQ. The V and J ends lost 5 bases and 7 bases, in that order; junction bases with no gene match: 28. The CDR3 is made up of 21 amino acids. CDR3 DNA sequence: TGTGCCAGCAGCCGGAGCCACAGAGTCGGGACTAGTATTGGTCGGGGTAACATTCAGTACTTC. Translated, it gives CASSRSHRVGTSIGRGNIQYF.

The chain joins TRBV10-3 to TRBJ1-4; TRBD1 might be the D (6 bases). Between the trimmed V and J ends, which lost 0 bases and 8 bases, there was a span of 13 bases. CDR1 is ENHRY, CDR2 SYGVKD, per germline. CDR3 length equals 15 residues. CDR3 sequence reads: CAISESGQRKEKLFF. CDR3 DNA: TGTGCCATCAGTGAGTCCGGACAGCGGAAAGAAAAACTGTTTTTT.

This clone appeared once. The CDR3 sequence: CASSIRDRGYEQYF. The CDR3 bases are TGTGCCAGCAGTATCCGGGACAGAGGCTACGAGCAGTACTTC. V and J are TRBV6-5 and TRBJ2-7; TRBD1 agrees at 7 bases. Germline V gene lookup returns CDR1 MNHEY and CDR2 SVGAGI. Trimming at V came to 5 bases and at J to 3 bases, leaving 7 bases not matched to a gene. This CDR3 has 14 residues.

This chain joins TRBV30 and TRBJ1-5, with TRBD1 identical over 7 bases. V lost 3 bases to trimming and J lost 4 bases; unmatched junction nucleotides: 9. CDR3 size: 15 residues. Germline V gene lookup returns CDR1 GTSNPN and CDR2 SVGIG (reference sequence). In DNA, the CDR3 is TGTGCCTGGAGGGGGGGTTCGACAGGGAATCAGCCCCAGCATTTT. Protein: CAWRGGSTGNQPQHF. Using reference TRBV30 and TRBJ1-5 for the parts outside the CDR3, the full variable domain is SQTIHQWPATLVQPVGSPLSLECTVEGTSNPNLYWYRQAAGRGLQLLFYSVGIGQISSEVPQNLSASRPQDRQFILSSKKLLLSDSGFYLCAWRGGSTGNQPQHFGDGTRLSIL.